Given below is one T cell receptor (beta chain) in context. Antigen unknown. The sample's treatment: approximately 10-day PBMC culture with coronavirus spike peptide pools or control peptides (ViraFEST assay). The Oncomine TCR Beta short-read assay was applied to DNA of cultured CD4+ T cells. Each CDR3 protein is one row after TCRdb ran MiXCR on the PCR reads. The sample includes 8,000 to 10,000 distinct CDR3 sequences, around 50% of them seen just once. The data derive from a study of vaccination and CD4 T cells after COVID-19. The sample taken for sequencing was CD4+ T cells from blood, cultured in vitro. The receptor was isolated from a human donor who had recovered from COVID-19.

The CDR3 loop reads CASSHPTGRINEQFF. CDR3 coding DNA: TGTGCCAGCAGCCACCCGACAGGAAGAATAAATGAGCAGTTCTTC. The chain couples TRBV11-2 to TRBJ2-1, with TRBD1 as a possible D gene (6 bases). This CDR3 comprises 15 residues. CDR1 is SGHAT, CDR2 FQNNGV, per germline. The V end lost 5 bases, the J end lost 7 bases, and 18 bases lay between the germline ends. Full variable domain (outside the CDR3, taken from reference TRBV11-2 and TRBJ2-1): EAGVAQSPRYKIIEKRQSVAFWCNPISGHATLYWYQQILGQGPKLLIQFQNNGVVDDSQLPKDRFSAERLKGVDSTLKIQPAKLEDSAVYLCASSHPTGRINEQFFGPGTRLTVL.